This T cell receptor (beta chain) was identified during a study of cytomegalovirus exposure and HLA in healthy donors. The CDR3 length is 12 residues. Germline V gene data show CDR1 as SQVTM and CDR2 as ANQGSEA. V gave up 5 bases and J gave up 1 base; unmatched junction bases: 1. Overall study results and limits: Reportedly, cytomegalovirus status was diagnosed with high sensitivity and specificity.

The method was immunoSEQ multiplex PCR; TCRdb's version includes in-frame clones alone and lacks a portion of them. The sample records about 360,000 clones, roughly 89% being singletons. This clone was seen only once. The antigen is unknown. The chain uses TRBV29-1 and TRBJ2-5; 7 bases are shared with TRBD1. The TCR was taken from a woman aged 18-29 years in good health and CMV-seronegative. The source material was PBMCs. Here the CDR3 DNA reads TGCAGCGTTAACAGGGGCCAAGAGACCCAGTACTTC. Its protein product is CSVNRGQETQYF.